This passage covers 17 T cell receptor beta chains from one sample sequenced in a study of OX40 agonist ivuxolimab in advanced cancers. Sequencing was performed with immunoSEQ multiplex PCR; in TCRdb, only in-frame clones are kept and a portion is missing. The sample contains about 40,000 clones, over 75% of which appear only once. The sample was CD4+ or CD8+ T cells sorted from blood, taken in a trial of the OX40 agonist ivuxolimab. These receptors were obtained from an adult with an advanced solid tumor such as melanoma, head and neck, liver or kidney cancer.

This clone has just one count. The rearrangement joins TRBV2 to TRBJ2-2; possibly TRBD1 for D (6 bases). This CDR3 contains 16 residues. CDR1 and CDR2 (germline): SNHLY, FYNNEI. Deletions cut 3 bases from V and 1 base from J, with 12 bases between. CDR3 in amino acids: CASSDVGHMNTGELFF. Here the CDR3 DNA reads TGTGCCAGCAGTGATGTGGGACACATGAACACCGGGGAGCTGTTTTTT.

Only one count was recorded for this clone. Compared with germline, one end of the junction differs, possibly owing to a read error. Other DNA sequences in the sample encode the same CDR3. The chain joins TRBV7-9 to TRBJ1-2; D remains ambiguous. The CDR3 has 12 residues. Germline V gene lookup returns CDR1 SEHNR and CDR2 FQNEAQ (reference sequence). In nucleotides, the CDR3 is TGCGCCAGCAGCTTGGACGGAGGCGGCTACACCTTC. It encodes CASSLDGGGYTF.

CDR3 DNA: TGTGCCAGCAGCTTGAGTAGCGGGGGGGCAACGCAGTATTTT. This gives the protein CASSLSSGGATQYF. J is TRBJ2-3 and V is TRBV5-4, with 11 bases fitting TRBD2. V trimming: 1 base; J trimming: 9 bases; junction bases outside the gene matches: 4. This CDR3 region has 14 residues. CDR1 and CDR2 from the germline V gene are SGHNT and YYREEE (reference sequence).

The chain is built from TRBV10-2 and TRBJ2-5, with D hard to call. V was trimmed by 8 bases and J by 1 base, leaving 11 bases between them. The CDR3 covers 13 residues. The germline CDR1 and CDR2 sequences are WSHSY and SAAADI. The CDR3 DNA is TGCGCCAGCGGATCCTCGCCCCAAGAGACCCAGTACTTC. As protein: CASGSSPQETQYF.

The V call is TRBV4-1, the J call TRBJ1-3; D is undetermined. This CDR3 has 15 amino acids. Germline CDR1 reads MGHRA; CDR2 reads YSYEKL. Between the trimmed V and J ends, which lost 0 bases and 2 bases, there was a span of 8 bases. CDR3 DNA sequence: TGCGCCAGCAGCCAAGATGACAAAGCTGGAAACACCATATATTTT. It encodes CASSQDDKAGNTIYF.

The chain employs TRBV9 and TRBJ2-1; unclear D gene. The CDR3 spans 11 residues. Trimming cost V 1 base and J 8 bases, with 4 bases left between them. Germline assignment: CDR1 SGDLS and CDR2 YYNGEE. The CDR3 DNA reads TGTGCCAGCAGCGTATCGCATGAGCAGTTCTTC. Amino acids: CASSVSHEQFF.

The chain joins TRBV7-9 to TRBJ2-7; no clear D gene. This CDR3 has 14 residues. Per germline, CDR1 SEHNR and CDR2 FQNEAQ (reference sequence). With 1 base removed from V and 3 bases from J, the gap between germline ends came to 10 bases. CDR3 bases: TGTGCCAGCAGCTTAGATCGTGGGAACTACGAGCAGTACTTC. It translates to CASSLDRGNYEQYF.

The V call is TRBV10-1, the J call TRBJ2-2, with 10 bases fitting TRBD2. The germline V gene encodes CDR1 WNHNN and CDR2 SYGVQD (reference sequence). This CDR3 comprises 18 residues. V trimming: 3 bases; J trimming: 1 base; junction bases outside the gene matches: 8. This chain's CDR3 is CASSDSGLADLNTGELFF. The CDR3 DNA reads TGCGCCAGCAGTGATTCAGGACTAGCGGACTTGAACACCGGGGAGCTGTTTTTT.

The V call is TRBV7-3, the J call TRBJ2-2, with D possibly TRBD1 on 5 matching bases. Germline V gene lookup returns CDR1 SGHTA and CDR2 FQGTGA. The CDR3 totals 14 residues. The V gene lost 4 bases and the J gene lost 14 bases, with 20 bases spanning the gap. CDR3 loop: CASSSKPRVGKLFF. The CDR3 nucleotides are TGTGCCAGCAGCTCCAAACCCAGGGTGGGTAAACTGTTTTTT.

Of note for this clone: The same CDR3 arises from other DNA sequences in this sample as well. The chain joins TRBV7-2 to TRBJ1-5; D is unresolved. Germline V gives CDR1 SGHTA, CDR2 FQGNSA. V gave up 5 bases and J gave up 1 base, with 9 bases separating them. CDR3 size: 14 residues. The CDR3 nucleotides read TGTGCCAGCAGCCTAGGTGTAAGCAATCAGCCCCAGCATTTT. The encoded protein is CASSLGVSNQPQHF. Drawing the rest from reference TRBV7-2 and TRBJ1-5, the complete variable domain is GAGVSQSPSNKVTEKGKDVELRCDPISGHTALYWYRQSLGQGLEFLIYFQGNSAPDKSGLPSDRFSAERTGGSVSTLTIQRTQQEDSAVYLCASSLGVSNQPQHFGDGTRLSIL.

The chain links TRBV5-1 to TRBJ2-3; 11 nucleotides agree with TRBD2. Unmatched junction bases numbered 5, after V lost 3 bases and J lost 2 bases. CDR1 SGHRS and CDR2 YFSETQ come from the germline V gene. The CDR3 sequence is 16 residues long. The CDR3 bases are TGCGCCAGCAGCTCCCGACTAGCGGGGATCACAGATACGCAGTATTTT. This encodes CASSSRLAGITDTQYF.

V gene TRBV28 combines with J gene TRBJ2-1, with D tentatively TRBD1 (6 bases). The CDR3 is 15 residues long. Trimming left V 6 bases short and J 2 bases short, with 14 bases between. The germline V gene encodes CDR1 MDHEN and CDR2 SYDVKM. The CDR3 is CASSPTGTPYNEQFF. The CDR3 DNA follows: TGTGCCAGCAGCCCCACCGGGACACCCTACAATGAGCAGTTCTTC.

This clone showed up just a few times. The chain carries TRBV5-1 and TRBJ1-2; no reliable D call. The CDR3 loop spans 13 amino acids. CDR1 is SGHRS and CDR2 is YFSETQ in the germline V gene. The V gene lost 4 bases and the J gene lost 10 bases, with 17 bases spanning the gap. The CDR3 sequence: CASSPNTEPVYTF. The CDR3 DNA reads TGCGCCAGCAGCCCAAATACAGAGCCCGTCTACACCTTC.

The chain recombines TRBV28 with TRBJ2-1, with 11 bases aligning to TRBD2. V shed 5 bases and J 0 bases; nucleotides not matched to a gene: 3. The CDR3 totals 16 residues. Per germline, CDR1 MDHEN and CDR2 SYDVKM. This CDR3 reads CASSVAGGNSYNEQFF. The CDR3 DNA reads TGTGCCAGCAGTGTAGCGGGAGGGAACTCCTACAATGAGCAGTTCTTC.

CDR3 nucleotides: TGTGCCACCAGGGTAGCGGGAGGGCACGAGCAGTACTTC. Translation gives CATRVAGGHEQYF. The chain recombines TRBV15 with TRBJ2-7; 11 bases align to TRBD2. V lost 6 bases, J lost 5 bases, and 3 bases stayed unmatched. This CDR3 is 13 amino acids long. Germline CDR1 and CDR2: LNHNV and YYDKDF (reference sequence).

The gene calls are TRBV28 and TRBJ2-4; D is perhaps TRBD1 or TRBD2 (5 bases each). The CDR3 loop spans 17 amino acids. V was clipped by 6 bases and J by 0 bases, with 18 bases between them. Per germline, CDR1 MDHEN and CDR2 SYDVKM. CDR3: CASSPGAGILAKNIQYF. The DNA for the CDR3 is TGTGCCAGCAGCCCCGGGGCAGGTATCCTAGCCAAAAACATTCAGTACTTC.

The chain has TRBV2 and TRBJ2-7; 7 nucleotides align to TRBD1. The CDR3 has 13 amino acids. CDR1 and CDR2 from the germline V gene are SNHLY and FYNNEI. With V trimmed by 7 bases and J by 4 bases, 7 bases remained unmatched. The CDR3 region is CASKRQGDYEQYF. In nucleotides, the CDR3 is TGTGCCAGCAAACGACAGGGAGATTACGAGCAGTACTTC.